This T cell receptor beta chain comes out of a study of control samples from healthy donors and cancer patients. The V end was cut by 0 bases, the J end by 1 base, with 14 bases between. The germline V gene encodes CDR1 SGHRS and CDR2 YFSETQ. CDR3 length: 17 amino acids. Assay used: immunoSEQ multiplex PCR; TCRdb lists only in-frame clones, some missing. The repertoire holds around 74,000 clones, with approximately 92% as singletons. The chain has TRBV5-1 and TRBJ2-1; TRBD2 is a possible D gene (5 bases). The source material was blood. The TCR comes from a woman aged 55-69 years in good health. The CDR3 DNA follows: TGCGCCAGCAGCTTGGGGTACCAGCGGAGGTCCTACAATGAGCAGTTCTTC. The encoded protein is CASSLGYQRRSYNEQFF. Drawing the rest from reference TRBV5-1 and TRBJ2-1, the complete variable domain is KAGVTQTPRYLIKTRGQQVTLSCSPISGHRSVSWYQQTPGQGLQFLFEYFSETQRNKGNFPGRFSGRQFSNSRSEMNVSTLELGDSALYLCASSLGYQRRSYNEQFFGPGTRLTVL.